This entry features one T cell receptor beta chain sequence. Germline trimming cut 3 bases from V and 6 bases from J; bases unmatched to any gene: 9. This CDR3 is 15 amino acids long. Germline V lookup: CDR1 MNHEY, CDR2 SMNVEV (reference sequence). The sample originates from a study of shared clonotypes between healthy human individuals. Study in general: Contributing individuals were a couple of females and a few males aged 18 to 49.

Repertoires were generated with immunoSEQ multiplex PCR, while TCRdb's copy carries only in-frame clones and drops some. Seen here are approximately 530,000 clones, about 96% observed once, and the top ten hold approximately 0.062%. The donor cohort consisted entirely of Caucasian adults residing in Nashville, Tennessee. The rearrangement links TRBV27 to TRBJ2-7; TRBD1 matches at 9 bases. The receptor was derived from a woman in her 30s in good health. Sequences were obtained from naive CD4+ T cells sorted from blood. Specified subset: CD45RA+ positively selected. This CDR3 reads CASSFQTGGAGEQYF. For the CDR3, the DNA is TGTGCCAGCAGTTTTCAAACAGGGGGCGCGGGCGAGCAGTACTTC.